The source of this TCR beta chain is a study of OX40 agonist ivuxolimab in advanced cancers. TCRdb's copy holds only in-frame clones and misses some; the assay was immunoSEQ multiplex PCR. Seen here are 130,000 or so clones, 93% observed once, and the top ten hold more than 0.9%. Per the germline V gene, CDR1 is SEHNR and CDR2 is FQNEAQ (reference sequence). The CDR3 is made up of 16 amino acids. The V end was cut by 5 bases, the J end by 8 bases, with 22 bases between. The genes are TRBV7-9 and TRBJ2-1; maybe TRBD1 (5 bases). This receptor was obtained from an adult with an advanced solid tumor such as melanoma, head and neck, liver or kidney cancer. The source was CD4+ or CD8+ T cells sorted from blood, collected in a trial of the OX40 agonist ivuxolimab. CDR3 sequence (DNA): TGTGCCAGCAGCCCTGGTGGGCAGGGTCCTGTGGATGAGCAGTTCTTC. This translates into CASSPGGQGPVDEQFF.